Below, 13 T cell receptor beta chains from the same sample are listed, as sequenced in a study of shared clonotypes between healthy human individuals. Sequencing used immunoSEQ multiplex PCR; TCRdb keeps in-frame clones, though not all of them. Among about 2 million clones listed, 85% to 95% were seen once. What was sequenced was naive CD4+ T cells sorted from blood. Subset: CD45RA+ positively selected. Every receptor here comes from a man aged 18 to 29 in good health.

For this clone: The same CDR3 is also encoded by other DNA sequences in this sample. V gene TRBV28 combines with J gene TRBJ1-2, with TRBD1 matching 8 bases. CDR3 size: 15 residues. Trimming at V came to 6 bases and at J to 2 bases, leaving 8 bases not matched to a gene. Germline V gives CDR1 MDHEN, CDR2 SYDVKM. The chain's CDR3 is CASSRPGTGNYGYTF. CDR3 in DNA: TGTGCCAGCAGCCGTCCCGGGACAGGCAACTATGGCTACACCTTC.

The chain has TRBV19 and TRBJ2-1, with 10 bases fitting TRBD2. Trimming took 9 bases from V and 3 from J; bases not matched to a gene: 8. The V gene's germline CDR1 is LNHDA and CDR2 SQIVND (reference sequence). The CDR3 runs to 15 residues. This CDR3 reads CASQRTSGFYNEQFF. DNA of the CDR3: TGTGCCAGCCAAAGGACTAGCGGATTCTACAATGAGCAGTTCTTC.

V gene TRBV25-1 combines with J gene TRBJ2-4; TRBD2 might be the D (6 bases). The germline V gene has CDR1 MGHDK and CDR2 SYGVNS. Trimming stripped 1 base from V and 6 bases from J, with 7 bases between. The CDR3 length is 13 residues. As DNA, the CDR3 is TGTGCCAGCAGTGAATGGCGGGGAAACATTCAGTACTTC. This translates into CASSEWRGNIQYF.

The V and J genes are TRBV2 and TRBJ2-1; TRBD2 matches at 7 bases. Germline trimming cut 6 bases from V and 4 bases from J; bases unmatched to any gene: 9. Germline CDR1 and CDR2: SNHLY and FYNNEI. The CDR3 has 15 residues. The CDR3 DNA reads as TGTGCCAGCAGCCCTCCGGGGAGGGTTTACAATGAGCAGTTCTTC. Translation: CASSPPGRVYNEQFF.

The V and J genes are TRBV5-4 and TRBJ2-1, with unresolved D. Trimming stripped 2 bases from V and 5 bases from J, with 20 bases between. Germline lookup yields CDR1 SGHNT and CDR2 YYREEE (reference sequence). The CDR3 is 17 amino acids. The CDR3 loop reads CASSFGPLNIGNNEQFF. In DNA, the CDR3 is TGTGCCAGCAGCTTTGGTCCCTTAAACATCGGAAACAATGAGCAGTTCTTC.

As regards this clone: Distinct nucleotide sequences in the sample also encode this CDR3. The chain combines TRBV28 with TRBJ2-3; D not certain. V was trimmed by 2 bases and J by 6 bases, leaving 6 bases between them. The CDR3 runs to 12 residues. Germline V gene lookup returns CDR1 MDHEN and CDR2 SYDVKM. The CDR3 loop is CASSLVGDTQYF. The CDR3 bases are TGTGCCAGCAGTTTAGTGGGGGATACGCAGTATTTT.

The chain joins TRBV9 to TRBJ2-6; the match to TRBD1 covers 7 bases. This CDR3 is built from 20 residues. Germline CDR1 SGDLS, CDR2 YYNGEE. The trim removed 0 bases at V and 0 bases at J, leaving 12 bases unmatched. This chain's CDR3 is CASSVAQGDSPVSGANVLTF. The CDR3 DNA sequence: TGTGCCAGCAGCGTAGCTCAGGGGGACAGCCCTGTCTCTGGGGCCAACGTCCTGACTTTC.

CDR3 amino acids: CASSGQGPRADTQYF. The CDR3 DNA sequence: TGTGCCAGTAGTGGACAGGGGCCACGGGCAGATACGCAGTATTTT. The V call is TRBV19, the J call TRBJ2-3; 9 bases match TRBD1. This CDR3 has 15 residues. The germline V gene encodes CDR1 LNHDA and CDR2 SQIVND (reference sequence). V was clipped by 5 bases and J by 4 bases; unmatched bases: 7.

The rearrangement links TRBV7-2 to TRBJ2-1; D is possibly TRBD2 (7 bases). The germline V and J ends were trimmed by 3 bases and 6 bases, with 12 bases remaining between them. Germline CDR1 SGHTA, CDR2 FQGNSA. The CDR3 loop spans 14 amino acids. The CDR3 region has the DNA TGTGCCAGCAGCTTTTCGCGGGGGCGCAATGAGCAGTTCTTC. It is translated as CASSFSRGRNEQFF.

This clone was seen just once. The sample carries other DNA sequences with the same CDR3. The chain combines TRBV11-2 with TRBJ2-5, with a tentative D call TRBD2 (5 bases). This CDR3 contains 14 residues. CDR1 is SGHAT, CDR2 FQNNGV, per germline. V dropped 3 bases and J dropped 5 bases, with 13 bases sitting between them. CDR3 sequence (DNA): TGTGCCAGCAGCTTGGGCGGGTCCAGGGAGACCCAGTACTTC. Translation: CASSLGGSRETQYF.

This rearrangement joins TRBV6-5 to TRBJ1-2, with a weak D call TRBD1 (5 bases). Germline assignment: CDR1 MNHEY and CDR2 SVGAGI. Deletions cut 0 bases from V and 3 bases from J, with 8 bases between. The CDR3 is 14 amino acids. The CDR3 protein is CASSYSGEHYGYTF. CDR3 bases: TGTGCCAGCAGTTACTCAGGGGAGCACTATGGCTACACCTTC.

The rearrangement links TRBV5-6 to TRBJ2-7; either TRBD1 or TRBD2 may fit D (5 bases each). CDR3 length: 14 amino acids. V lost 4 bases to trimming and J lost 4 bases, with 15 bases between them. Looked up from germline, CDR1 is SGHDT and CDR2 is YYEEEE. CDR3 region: CASSPWGSEYEQYF. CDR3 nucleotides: TGTGCCAGCAGCCCGTGGGGGTCAGAGTACGAGCAGTACTTC.

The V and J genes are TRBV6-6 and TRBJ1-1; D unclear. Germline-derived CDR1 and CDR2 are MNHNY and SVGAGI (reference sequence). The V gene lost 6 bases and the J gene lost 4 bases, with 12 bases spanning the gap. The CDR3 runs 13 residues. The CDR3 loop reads CASSTEGSTEAFF. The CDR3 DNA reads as TGTGCCAGCAGCACAGAGGGTTCCACTGAAGCTTTCTTT.